The clone carrying this T cell receptor (beta chain) was found a few times. This record belongs to a study of T cells of healthy individuals. This CDR3 contains 15 residues. Germline values: CDR1 SGDLS, CDR2 YYNGEE. Trimming removed 0 bases from V and 5 bases from J, with 14 bases in between. A single record per CDR3 protein comes from TCRdb applying MiXCR to the 5' RACE reads. The sample contains more than 85,000 distinct CDR3 sequences, under 20% of which appear only once. This sequence was found in a human donor in good health. This chain joins TRBV9 and TRBJ1-1, with D perhaps matching TRBD1 (6 bases). The CDR3 coding sequence is TGTGCCAGCAGCGTAGACCCAGGGGTAAGGACTGAAGCTTTCTTT. As protein: CASSVDPGVRTEAFF.